The clone carrying this TCR beta chain is a singleton in its sample. Sequencing used immunoSEQ multiplex PCR; TCRdb keeps in-frame clones, though not all of them. Among approximately 47,000 clones listed, around 80% were seen once. Noted time point: peripheral blood 6 weeks after treatment start. This specimen comes from a study of PD-L1 blockade in urothelial cancer. Germline loops: CDR1 MNHEY, CDR2 SVGAGI. V was pared by 6 bases and J by 3 bases, with 11 bases between. The CDR3 extends over 13 amino acids. The sample in question was PBMCs, obtained around atezolizumab (anti-PD-L1) treatment. The origin of this receptor is an older man with urothelial cancer. This sequence joins TRBV6-5 and TRBJ1-1; D perhaps matches TRBD1 (5 bases). CDR3 sequence reads: CASSRDSDTEAFF. The CDR3 DNA reads as TGTGCCAGCAGCCGAGACAGCGACACTGAAGCTTTCTTT.